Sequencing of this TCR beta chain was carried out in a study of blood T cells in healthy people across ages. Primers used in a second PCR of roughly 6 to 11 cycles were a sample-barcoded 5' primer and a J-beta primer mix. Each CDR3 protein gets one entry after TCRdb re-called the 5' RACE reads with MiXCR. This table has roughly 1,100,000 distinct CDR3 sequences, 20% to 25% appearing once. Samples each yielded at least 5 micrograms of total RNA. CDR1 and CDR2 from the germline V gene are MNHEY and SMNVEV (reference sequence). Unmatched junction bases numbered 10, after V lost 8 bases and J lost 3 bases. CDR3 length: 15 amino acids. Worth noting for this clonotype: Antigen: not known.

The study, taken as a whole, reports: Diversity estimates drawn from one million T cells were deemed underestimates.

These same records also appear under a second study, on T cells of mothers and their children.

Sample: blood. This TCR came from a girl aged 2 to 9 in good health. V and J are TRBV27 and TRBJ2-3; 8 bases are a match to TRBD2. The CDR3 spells CASALVASGTDTQYF. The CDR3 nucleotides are TGTGCCAGCGCTTTAGTGGCTAGCGGGACAGATACGCAGTATTTT.